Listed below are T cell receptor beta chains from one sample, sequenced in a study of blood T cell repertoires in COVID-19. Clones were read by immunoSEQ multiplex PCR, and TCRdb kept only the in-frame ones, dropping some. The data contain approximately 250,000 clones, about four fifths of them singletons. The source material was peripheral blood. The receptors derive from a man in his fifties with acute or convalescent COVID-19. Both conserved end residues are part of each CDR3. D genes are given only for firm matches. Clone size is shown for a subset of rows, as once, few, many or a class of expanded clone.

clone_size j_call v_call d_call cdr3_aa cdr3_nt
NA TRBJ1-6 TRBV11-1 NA CASSLTGSNSPLHF TGTGCCAGCAGCTTAACAGGGTCCAATTCACCCCTCCACTTT
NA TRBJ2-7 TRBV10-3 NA CAISAQPVTFLYEQYF TGTGCCATCAGTGCGCAACCGGTTACCTTTTTGTACGAGCAGTACTTC
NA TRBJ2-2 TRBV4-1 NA CASSQIRDWELFF TGCGCCAGCAGCCAAATCCGCGACTGGGAGCTGTTTTTT
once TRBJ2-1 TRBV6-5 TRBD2 CASSRGTSGNEQFF TGTGCCAGCAGTCGCGGGACTAGCGGCAATGAGCAGTTCTTC
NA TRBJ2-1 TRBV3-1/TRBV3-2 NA CASSPPRGEQFF TGTGCCAGCAGCCCCCCTAGGGGAGAGCAGTTCTTC
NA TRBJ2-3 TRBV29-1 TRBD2 CSVDRGGTDTQYF TGCAGCGTTGACCGGGGGGGAACAGATACGCAGTATTTT
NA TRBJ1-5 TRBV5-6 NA CASSLARLPGEPQHF TGTGCCAGCAGCTTGGCCCGCCTACCCGGGGAGCCCCAGCATTTT
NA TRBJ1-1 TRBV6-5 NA CASSYRSPPGAFF TGTGCCAGCAGTTACCGGTCCCCGCCGGGAGCTTTCTTT
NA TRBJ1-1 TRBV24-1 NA CATSVTGFTEAFF TGTGCCACCAGTGTTACAGGGTTCACTGAAGCTTTCTTT
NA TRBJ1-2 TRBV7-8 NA CASSLAVSDWGYTF TGTGCCAGCAGCTTAGCAGTGAGTGACTGGGGCTACACCTTC
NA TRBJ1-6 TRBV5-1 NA CASSLGVPNYNSPLHF TGCGCCAGCAGCTTGGGTGTTCCAAACTATAATTCACCCCTCCACTTT
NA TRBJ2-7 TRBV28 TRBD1 CASSLQDRASYEQYF TGTGCCAGCAGTTTACAGGACAGGGCCTCCTACGAGCAGTACTTC
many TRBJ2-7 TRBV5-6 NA CASSLGGRTIYEQYF TGTGCCAGCAGCTTGGGGGGTCGGACAATCTACGAGCAGTACTTC
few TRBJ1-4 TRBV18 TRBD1 CASSRTGQARMFF TGTGCCAGCTCAAGGACAGGACAGGCACGGATGTTTTTT
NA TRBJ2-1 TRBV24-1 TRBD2 CATSAGGLAEPSYNEQFF TGTGCCACCAGTGCGGGGGGACTAGCGGAGCCCTCCTACAATGAGCAGTTCTTC
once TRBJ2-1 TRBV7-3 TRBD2 CASSLKAGAGYNEQFF TGTGCCAGCAGCTTAAAAGCGGGAGCAGGTTACAATGAGCAGTTCTTC
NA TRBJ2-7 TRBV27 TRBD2 CASSPLAGGALEQYF TGTGCCAGCAGTCCGCTAGCGGGAGGCGCGTTAGAGCAGTACTTC
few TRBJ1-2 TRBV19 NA CASSITRQANYGYTF TGTGCCAGTAGTATAACCCGACAGGCCAACTATGGCTACACCTTC
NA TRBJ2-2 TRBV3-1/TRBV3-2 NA CASSQLFRLAKITGELFF TGTGCCAGCAGCCAACTCTTTAGGCTAGCGAAGATCACCGGGGAGCTGTTTTTT
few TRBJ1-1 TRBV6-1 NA CASSEVSNLNTEAFF TGTGCCAGCAGTGAAGTTAGCAATCTGAACACTGAAGCTTTCTTT
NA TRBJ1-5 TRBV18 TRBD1 CASTTGGNQPQHF TGTGCCAGCACTACAGGGGGCAATCAGCCCCAGCATTTT
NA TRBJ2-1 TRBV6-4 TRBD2 CASSRAGSSYNEQFF TGTGCCAGCAGCAGAGCGGGGAGCTCCTACAATGAGCAGTTCTTC
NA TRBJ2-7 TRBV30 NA CAWSVHGGWKQYF TGTGCCTGGAGTGTACATGGAGGGTGGAAGCAGTACTTC
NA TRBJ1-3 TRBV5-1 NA CASSAGDSGNTIYF TGCGCCAGCAGCGCAGGGGACTCTGGAAACACCATATATTTT
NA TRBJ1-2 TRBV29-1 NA CSVEGQSNARFGYTF TGCAGCGTTGAAGGACAGAGCAATGCGAGGTTTGGCTACACCTTC
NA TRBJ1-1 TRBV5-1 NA CASRIWEDTEAFF TGCGCCAGCAGAATTTGGGAGGACACTGAAGCTTTCTTT
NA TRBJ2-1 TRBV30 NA CAWSAGTGYNEQFF TGTGCCTGGAGTGCGGGGACTGGATACAATGAGCAGTTCTTC
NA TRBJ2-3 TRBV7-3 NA CASSFLGFTDTQYF TGTGCCAGCAGCTTCCTAGGTTTCACAGATACGCAGTATTTT
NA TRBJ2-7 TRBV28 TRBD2 CASSLAGRAYEQYF TGTGCCAGCAGTTTGGCCGGGAGGGCCTACGAGCAGTACTTC
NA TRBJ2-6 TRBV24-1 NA CATSDLDYSGANVLTF TGTGCCACCAGTGATTTGGACTACTCTGGGGCCAACGTCCTGACTTTC
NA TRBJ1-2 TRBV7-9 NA CASSDTAGEMTYGYTF TGTGCCAGCAGCGATACCGCAGGTGAAATGACCTATGGCTACACCTTC
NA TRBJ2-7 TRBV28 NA CASSSLQQGYEQYF TGTGCCAGCAGTTCACTGCAACAGGGCTACGAGCAGTACTTC